The rows below give T cell receptor beta chains drawn from one sample of a study of shared clonotypes between healthy human individuals. Method: immunoSEQ multiplex PCR; TCRdb's copy keeps in-frame clones and lacks some. This table has hundreds of thousands of clones, 85% to 95% appearing once. The specimen was naive CD8+ T cells sorted from blood. The receptors shown here come from a woman in her thirties in good health. CDR3s include the opening cysteine and the closing phenylalanine or tryptophan.

J | V | CDR3
TRBJ2-3 | TRBV7-8 | CASSLLKGLAGTDTQYF
TRBJ2-5 | TRBV11-2 | CASSQVGSTQETQYF
TRBJ1-5 | TRBV2 | CASSEGQGIQPQHF
TRBJ2-7 | TRBV9 | CASSAGEGYEQYF
TRBJ1-1 | TRBV19 | CASRTGGANTEAFF
TRBJ1-5 | TRBV2 | CASTQGVHSNQPQHF
TRBJ1-4 | TRBV2 | CASSENVQTNEKLFF
TRBJ2-2 | TRBV19 | CASSIEPIYRRDRVNTGELFF
TRBJ2-7 | TRBV11-3 | CASSLGSGGFYEQYF
TRBJ1-5 | TRBV27 | CASSPGVWQPQHF
TRBJ2-7 | TRBV9 | CASSVVAGGFYEQYF
TRBJ2-7 | TRBV2 | CASSVSSGQNYEQYF
TRBJ2-3 | TRBV5-4 | CASSLATTDTQYF
TRBJ1-5 | TRBV7-8 | CASSLARGRQYQQPQHF
TRBJ1-1 | TRBV27 | CASGGQEVSEAFF
TRBJ1-2 | TRBV19 | CASNQGGSNYGYTF
TRBJ2-6 | TRBV2 | CASSTNPGRASGANVLTF
TRBJ1-2 | TRBV15 | CATSRDPTDIYGYTF
TRBJ2-3 | TRBV28 | CASSFDTQYF
TRBJ2-7 | TRBV27 | CASSLNRDYEQYF
TRBJ2-5 | TRBV27 | CASSFGSAGETQYF
TRBJ2-7 | TRBV27 | CASGNSYEQYF
TRBJ2-7 | TRBV28 | CASSLLTGSYEQYF
TRBJ2-1 | TRBV28 | CASSLGQGLLNEQFF
TRBJ2-3 | TRBV14 | CASSQFGNTQYF
TRBJ1-1 | TRBV30 | CAWSGIGNTEAFF
TRBJ2-7 | TRBV6-5 | CASSYSGQGIEQYF
TRBJ2-6 | TRBV19 | CASSIFKARSGANVLTF
TRBJ1-2 | TRBV14 | CASSQVIGDGGYTF
TRBJ2-7 | TRBV5-4 | CASSRRGSYEQYF
TRBJ1-4 | TRBV29-1 | CSVEDQGARDEKLFF
TRBJ2-1 | TRBV13 | CASTQRGRGYNEQFF
NA | TRBV2 | CASSSGAGEAYEQYF
TRBJ2-7 | TRBV9 | CASSPRGLAYEQYF
TRBJ2-3 | TRBV6-1 | CASSDGPTNPSTDTQYF
TRBJ1-1 | TRBV7-9 | CASSLAEGEWTEAFF
TRBJ1-4 | TRBV11-2 | CASSLNRVEKLFF
TRBJ2-6 | TRBV28 | CASSLQGAGANVLTF
TRBJ1-1 | TRBV7-9 | CASSLGAGVDTEAFF
TRBJ2-7 | TRBV14 | CASREYGEQYF
TRBJ2-7 | TRBV28 | CASLEPGLRGEQYF
TRBJ2-1 | TRBV15 | CATSRESRAGNNEQFF
TRBJ1-1 | TRBV28 | CASSLTGVTAFF
TRBJ1-1 | TRBV29-1 | CSVEHQTNTEAFF
TRBJ1-5 | TRBV2 | CASREQGYNQPQHF
TRBJ2-7 | TRBV14 | CASSQDSGRGSEQYF
NA | TRBV9 | CASSVLPGGYEQYF
TRBJ2-6 | TRBV21-1 | CASRTAIPGGSGANVLTF
TRBJ1-6 | TRBV2 | CASSDSRTGTNSPLHF